The present TCR beta chain was sequenced within a study of cytomegalovirus exposure and HLA in healthy donors. Study-wide context: Within an early data release were 80 million to 90 million unique TCRs drawn from HLA-typed donors.

This PCR relied on a set of 60 Vbeta primers and 13 Jbeta primers. TCRdb's table, derived via immunoSEQ multiplex PCR, lists solely in-frame clones and lacks some. The repertoire holds about 110,000 clones, with about 71% as singletons. As concerns this clone: The antigen is unknown.

Study-wide findings and caveats: Specificity for CMV antigens was confirmed in vitro for a few of the CMV-associated chains. Diagnosis of cytomegalovirus status made by the classifier reportedly showed high specificity and sensitivity. Usually a TCR sequence was rare, but some public TCRs were found in many donors.

The sample comprised PBMCs. This TCR was recovered from a boy between 10 and 17 years old in good health and CMV-seronegative.

The CDR3 sequence is CASSETGTGAYNEQFF. DNA for the CDR3: TGTGCCAGCAGTGAAACTGGGACAGGGGCCTACAATGAGCAGTTCTTC. The chain uses TRBV2 and TRBJ2-1, with 10 bases matching TRBD1. There are 16 residues in the CDR3. V lost 2 bases, J lost 2 bases, and 3 bases stayed unmatched. CDR1 and CDR2 (germline): SNHLY, FYNNEI.